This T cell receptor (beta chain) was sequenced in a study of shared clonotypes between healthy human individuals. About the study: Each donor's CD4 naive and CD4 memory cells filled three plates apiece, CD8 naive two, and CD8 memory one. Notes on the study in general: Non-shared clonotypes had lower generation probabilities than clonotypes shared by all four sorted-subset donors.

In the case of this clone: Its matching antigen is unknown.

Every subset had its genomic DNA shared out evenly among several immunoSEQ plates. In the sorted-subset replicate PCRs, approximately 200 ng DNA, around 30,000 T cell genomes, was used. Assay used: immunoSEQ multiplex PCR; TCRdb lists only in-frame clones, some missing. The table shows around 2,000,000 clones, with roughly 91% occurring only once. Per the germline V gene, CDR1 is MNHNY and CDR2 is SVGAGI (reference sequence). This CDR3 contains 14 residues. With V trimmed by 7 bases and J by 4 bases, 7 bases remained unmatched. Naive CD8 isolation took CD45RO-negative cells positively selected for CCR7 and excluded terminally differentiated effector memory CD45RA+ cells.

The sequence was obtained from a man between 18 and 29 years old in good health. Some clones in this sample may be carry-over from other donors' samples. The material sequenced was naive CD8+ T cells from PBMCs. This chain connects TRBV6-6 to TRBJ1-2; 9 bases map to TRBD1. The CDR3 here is CASIPTGGFYGYTF. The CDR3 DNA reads TGTGCCAGCATCCCAACAGGGGGCTTCTATGGCTACACCTTC.